This is a list of T cell receptor beta chains from one sample in a study of T cell changes during pregnancy in multiple sclerosis. TCRdb keeps only in-frame clones here, not all; method: immunoSEQ multiplex PCR. The table shows over 40,000 clones, with around 90% occurring only once. Specimen: CD4+ T cells from peripheral blood mononuclear cells, collected in the second trimester of pregnancy. These receptors originate from a female donor with multiple sclerosis, enrolled in a pregnancy study. Each CDR3 is given with its conserved first and last residue. A D gene is named only where the DNA matches it firmly. Clone size is stated in some rows and not others, as once, few, many or a class when expanded.

clone_size,v_call,j_call,d_call,cdr3_nt,cdr3_aa
.,TRBV5-6,TRBJ2-5,TRBD2,TGTGCCAGCAGCTTCACTAGCGGGGGGGCAGGAGGGGAGACCCAGTACTTC,CASSFTSGGAGGETQYF
.,TRBV13,TRBJ1-5,TRBD1,TGTGCCAGCAGCGCAGACAGGGATCAGCCCCAGCATTTT,CASSADRDQPQHF
.,TRBV28,TRBJ1-1,TRBD1,TGTGCCAGCTATACGGAGAGGGGGCTAAACACTGAAGCTTTCTTT,CASYTERGLNTEAFF
.,TRBV10-1,TRBJ1-4,TRBD1,TGCGCCAGCAGTGGGTTTAGAGGACAGGGGGTAAGGGTAGCTAATGAAAAACTGTTTTTT,CASSGFRGQGVRVANEKLFF
once,TRBV6-5,TRBJ1-1,.,TGTGCCAGCAGTACAACAGGGTACACTGAAGCTTTCTTT,CASSTTGYTEAFF
.,TRBV11-2,TRBJ2-4,TRBD1,TGTGCCAGCAGCATAGGGACAGTGATAGCCAAAAACATTCAGTACTTC,CASSIGTVIAKNIQYF
.,TRBV7-9,TRBJ1-6,.,TGTGCCAGCAGCTTATTAACAGCCTATAATTCACCCCTCCACTTT,CASSLLTAYNSPLHF
.,TRBV28,TRBJ1-1,.,TGTGCCAGCATTCCACTCGCCATAACTGAAGCTTTCTTT,CASIPLAITEAFF
.,TRBV7-3,TRBJ2-1,TRBD2,TGTGCCAGCAGCTCTAGCGGGGGCGGTAGGGAGCAGTTCTTC,CASSSSGGGREQFF
.,TRBV6-5,TRBJ1-5,.,TGTGCCAGCAGTTACTCGCTAACAGGGCAGCCCCAGCATTTT,CASSYSLTGQPQHF
.,TRBV5-1,TRBJ2-2,.,TGCGCCAGCATCCTGGACCGGACAGAGAACACCGGGGAGCTGTTTTTT,CASILDRTENTGELFF
few,TRBV7-9,TRBJ2-7,.,TGTGCCAGCAGCCAGCAGGTATACGAGCAGTACTTC,CASSQQVYEQYF
.,TRBV14,TRBJ2-7,TRBD1,TGTGCCAGCAGGCCAGGTGGGACAGGTTCGCGCGAGCAGTACTTC,CASRPGGTGSREQYF
.,TRBV2,TRBJ2-1,.,TGTGCCAAGCACGGCGGCTATGAGCAGTTCTTC,CAKHGGYEQFF
.,TRBV4-2,TRBJ2-1,TRBD1,TGTGCCAGCAGCCAAGGACAGGGGGCCTACAATGAGCAGTTCTTC,CASSQGQGAYNEQFF
once,TRBV2,TRBJ1-1,.,TGTGCCAGCAGTGAACGGCGGCAGAACACTGAAGCTTTCTTT,CASSERRQNTEAFF
once,TRBV5-1,TRBJ2-1,TRBD2,TGCGCCAGCACCCGAGGGTTAGCGGGAGCGGACGAGCAGTTCTTC,CASTRGLAGADEQFF
.,TRBV18,TRBJ1-1,TRBD1,TGTGCCAGCTCACCGCGGAGACAGGGTGGCGGCACTGAAGCTTTCTTT,CASSPRRQGGGTEAFF
.,TRBV5-8,TRBJ2-4,.,TGTGCCAGCAGCGGGCGACAGTGGGGCATTCAGTACTTC,CASSGRQWGIQYF
.,TRBV15,TRBJ2-7,TRBD2,TGTGCCACCAGCAGAGGAACGGGACTAGCGGTCCCCTACGAGCAGTACTTC,CATSRGTGLAVPYEQYF
.,TRBV13,TRBJ2-1,TRBD1,TGTGCCAGCAGCTTGAACAGGGGAACCTACAATGAGCAGTTCTTC,CASSLNRGTYNEQFF
.,TRBV15,TRBJ1-2,TRBD1,TGTGCCACCAGCAGAACCGGGACAGGATACGGTGGCTACACCTTC,CATSRTGTGYGGYTF
.,TRBV4-2,TRBJ1-5,.,TGTGCCAGCAGCCCTCACGGGGAGGGTCAGCCCCAGCATTTT,CASSPHGEGQPQHF
.,TRBV2,TRBJ1-6,TRBD1,TGTGCCAGCAGAAAGCCGGGACAGGGGCAATTGTCTGAGAATTCACCCCTCCACTTT,CASRKPGQGQLSENSPLHF
.,TRBV6-4,TRBJ2-7,TRBD2,TGTGCCAGCAGTTTGCTAGCGGGAGTCCGCATCGGCCAGTACTTC,CASSLLAGVRIGQYF
.,TRBV5-1,TRBJ2-2,.,TGCGCCAGCAGCTTGTTGTTAGGGGAGCTGTTTTTT,CASSLLLGELFF